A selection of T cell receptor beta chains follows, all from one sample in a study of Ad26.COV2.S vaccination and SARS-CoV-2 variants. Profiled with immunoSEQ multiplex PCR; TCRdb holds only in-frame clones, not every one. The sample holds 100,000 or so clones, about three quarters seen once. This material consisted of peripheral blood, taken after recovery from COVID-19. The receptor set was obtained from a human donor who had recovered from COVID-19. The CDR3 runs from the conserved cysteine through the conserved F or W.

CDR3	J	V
CASSPGHFSGANVLTF	TRBJ2-6	TRBV27
CASIGGFNEQFF	TRBJ2-1	TRBV19
CASSPQMARLNEQFF	TRBJ2-1	TRBV7-2
CASSYGSERGSYEQYF	TRBJ2-7	TRBV28
CASSRFLSRNTEAFF	TRBJ1-1	TRBV6-6
CASSSSTGLYGYTF	TRBJ1-2	TRBV7-2
CASSLGQGGFTEAFF	TRBJ1-1	TRBV7-2
CASTPVVPLETQYF	TRBJ2-5	TRBV10-2
CSVETGSTDTQYF	TRBJ2-3	TRBV29-1
CASSLADRGREGEKLFF	TRBJ1-4	TRBV7-2
CASSLGQGSLILYEQYF	TRBJ2-7	TRBV28
CASSAAQGPYGYTF	TRBJ1-2	TRBV5-1
CASSSAQGRTEAFF	TRBJ1-1	TRBV5-5
CASSQDRRSYEQYF	TRBJ2-7	TRBV5-4
CASSRSSGTGFSPLHF	TRBJ1-6	TRBV19
CSATAIREQYF	TRBJ2-7	TRBV20-1
CASSLDGRGVNGYTF	TRBJ1-2	TRBV5-5
CASSWDRGDEKLFF	TRBJ1-4	TRBV5-6
CSVGPWRQGANYGYTF	TRBJ1-2	TRBV29-1
CASTPGGGYTF	TRBJ1-2	TRBV19
CASSESEAGRPQHF	TRBJ1-5	TRBV6-1
CASSFAGAGNTIYF	TRBJ1-3	TRBV5-6
CASSFSRGAEAFF	TRBJ1-1	TRBV5-1
CASSLLQASSGNTIYF	TRBJ1-3	TRBV28
CASTDLLTPETQYF	TRBJ2-5	TRBV19
CASSWRTGTNNEQFF	TRBJ2-1	TRBV5-1
CAWTYGTNTEAFF	TRBJ1-1	TRBV30
CASSLTGSGGLETQYF	TRBJ2-5	TRBV7-3
CASSFSRSSYEQYF	TRBJ2-7	TRBV27
CASSEALAGAPYNEQFF	TRBJ2-1	TRBV6-1
CASSLAGVLFYNEQFF	TRBJ2-1	TRBV5-1
CASSDSSSHQPQHF	TRBJ1-5	TRBV2
CASTRVPQPQHF	TRBJ1-5	TRBV6-5
CASSFVIGGSRSSYNEQFF	TRBJ2-1	TRBV5-6
CASSKDRGPEAFF	TRBJ1-1	TRBV21-1
CASIVTGGSYEQYF	TRBJ2-7	TRBV6-5